This TCR beta chain was captured by sequencing in a study of shared clonotypes between healthy human individuals. CDR1 and CDR2 (germline): ENHRY, SYGVKD. The CDR3 is 14 amino acids. V was pared by 10 bases and J by 4 bases, with 6 bases of the junction left unmatched. The method was immunoSEQ multiplex PCR; TCRdb's version includes in-frame clones alone and lacks a portion of them. Counted here are 2 million to 2.5 million clones, roughly 91% occurring once; the ten biggest clones make up 1.7%. CD45RO-negative, CCR7-selected cells formed the naive CD8 fraction, which excluded terminally differentiated effector memory CD45RA+ cells. Free of recent acute infections or vaccinations, the donors were healthy HIV-negative adults. Whole-study results and caveats: Sequencing depth was expected to affect clonotype sharing among donors.

To note about this clone: Its antigen is unidentified.

This chain uses TRBV10-3 with TRBJ2-7; 14 bases are a match to TRBD2. Material for sequencing was naive CD8+ T cells from PBMCs. The receptor was derived from a man younger than 35 in good health. Some clones in this sample may be carry-over from other donors' samples. The CDR3 nucleotides read TGTGCCACCCAAGGGACTAGCGGGAGTTACGAGCAGTACTTC. Translated: CATQGTSGSYEQYF.